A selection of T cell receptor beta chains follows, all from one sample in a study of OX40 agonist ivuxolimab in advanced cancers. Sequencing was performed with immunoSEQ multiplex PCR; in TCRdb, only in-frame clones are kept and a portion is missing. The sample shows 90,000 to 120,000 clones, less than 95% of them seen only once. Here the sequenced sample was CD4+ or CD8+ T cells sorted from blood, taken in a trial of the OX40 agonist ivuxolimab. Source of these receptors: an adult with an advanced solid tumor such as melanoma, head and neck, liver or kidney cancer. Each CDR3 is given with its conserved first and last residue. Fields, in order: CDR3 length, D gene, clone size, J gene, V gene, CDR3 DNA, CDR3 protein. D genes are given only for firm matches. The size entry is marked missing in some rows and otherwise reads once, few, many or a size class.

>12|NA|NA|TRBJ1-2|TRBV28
TGTGCCAGCTCGACAGGAGCCTATGGCTACACCTTC
CASSTGAYGYTF
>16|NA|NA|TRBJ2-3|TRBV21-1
TGTGCCAGCAGCAAAGAGGTAAAGTCCCGCACAGATACGCAGTATTTT
CASSKEVKSRTDTQYF
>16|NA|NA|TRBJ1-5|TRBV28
TGTGCCAGCAGCCCTCTGGGGCTGTATAGCAATCAGCCCCAGCATTTT
CASSPLGLYSNQPQHF
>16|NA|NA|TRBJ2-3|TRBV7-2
TGTGCCAGCAGCTTAGCCGCTAGCGTGTCCACAGATACGCAGTATTTT
CASSLAASVSTDTQYF
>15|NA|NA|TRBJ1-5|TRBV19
TGTGCCAGTAGTATCTATGGGGCTGGGAGTCAGCCCCAGCATTTT
CASSIYGAGSQPQHF
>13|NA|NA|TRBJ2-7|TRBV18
TGTGCCAGCTCACCGGGATCCGTCTACGAGCAGTACTTC
CASSPGSVYEQYF
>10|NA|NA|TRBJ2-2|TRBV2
TGTGCCAGCAGGCTCGGGGAGCTGTTTTTT
CASRLGELFF
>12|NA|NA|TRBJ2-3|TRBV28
TGTGCCAGCAGGTCGGACACAGATACGCAGTATTTT
CASRSDTDTQYF
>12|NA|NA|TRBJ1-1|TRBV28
TGTGCCAGCAGTTTACTTCGGGACGGAGCTTTCTTT
CASSLLRDGAFF
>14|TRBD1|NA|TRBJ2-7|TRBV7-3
TGTGCCAGCAGCTCGGGACAGGGGAGCCACGAGCAGTACTTC
CASSSGQGSHEQYF
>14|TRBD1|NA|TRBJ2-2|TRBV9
TGTGCCAGCAGCGCCTGGACAGGAGGCGGGGAGCTGTTTTTT
CASSAWTGGGELFF
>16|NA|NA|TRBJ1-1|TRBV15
TGTGCCACCAGCAGAGGAGTCCGTCGGTTGTGGACTGAAGCTTTCTTT
CATSRGVRRLWTEAFF
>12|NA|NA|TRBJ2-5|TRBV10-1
TGCGCCAGCAGTGTCCCTGGTGGTGCCCAGTACTTC
CASSVPGGAQYF
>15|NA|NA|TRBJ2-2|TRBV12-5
TGTGCTAGTGGTCCCGGTTCCTCGGACACCGGGGAGCTGTTTTTT
CASGPGSSDTGELFF
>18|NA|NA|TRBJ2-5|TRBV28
TGTGCCAGCACTAACCCCCTAGGGGGAGATCACATCGGGGAGACCCAGTACTTC
CASTNPLGGDHIGETQYF
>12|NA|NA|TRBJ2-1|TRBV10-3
TGTGCCATCAGTGAGCAGTCCTGGGAGCAGTTCTTC
CAISEQSWEQFF
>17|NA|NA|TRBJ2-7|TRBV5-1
TGCGCCAGCATGGCGGGCCCGGCGGGGTTGAGCTCCTACGAGCAGTACTTC
CASMAGPAGLSSYEQYF
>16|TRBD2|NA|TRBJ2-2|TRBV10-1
TGCGCCAGCAGTGCCGGCGGGAGGTATAGAACCGGGGAGCTGTTTTTT
CASSAGGRYRTGELFF
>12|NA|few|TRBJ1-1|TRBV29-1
TGCAGCGTCCCCTTTATGAACACTGAAGCTTTCTTT
CSVPFMNTEAFF
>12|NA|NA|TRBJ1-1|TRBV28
TGTGCCAGCAGTTTAGGTAGGCAATGGGCTTTCTTT
CASSLGRQWAFF
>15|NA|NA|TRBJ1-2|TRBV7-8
TGTGCCAGCAGCTTAGGGGCAGGACTTAACTATGGCTACACCTTC
CASSLGAGLNYGYTF
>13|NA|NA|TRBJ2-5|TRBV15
TGTGCCACCAGCAGAGATTTACCAGAGGCCCAGTACTTC
CATSRDLPEAQYF
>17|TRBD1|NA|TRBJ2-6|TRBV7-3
TGTGCCAGCAGCTCGGGACAGGGTTTGTCTGGGGCCAACGTCCTGACTTTC
CASSSGQGLSGANVLTF
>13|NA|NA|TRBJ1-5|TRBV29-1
TGCAGCGTTGGTACGGACCTTTATCAGCCCCAGCATTTT
CSVGTDLYQPQHF
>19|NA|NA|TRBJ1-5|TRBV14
TGTGCCAGCAGCCAAGGCATTCTGAAGAACAGGAGATTGAATCAGCCCCAGCATTTT
CASSQGILKNRRLNQPQHF
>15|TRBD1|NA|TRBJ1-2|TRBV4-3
TGCGCCAGCAGCCCACAGGGGTCCCTTGTGGATGGCTACACCTTC
CASSPQGSLVDGYTF
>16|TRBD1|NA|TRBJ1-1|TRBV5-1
TGCGCCAGCAGCACCCGGACAGGGGGGATGAACACTGAAGCTTTCTTT
CASSTRTGGMNTEAFF
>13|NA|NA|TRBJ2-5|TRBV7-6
TGTGCCAGCAGCTTAAGCGGCCAAGAGACCCAGTACTTC
CASSLSGQETQYF
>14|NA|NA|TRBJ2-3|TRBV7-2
TGTGCCAGCAGCTTGGGCCTAGGGGCAGATACGCAGTATTTT
CASSLGLGADTQYF
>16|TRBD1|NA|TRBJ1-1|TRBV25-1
TGTGCCAGCAGTTTTAGGGCAGGGGGGAAGAACACTGAAGCTTTCTTT
CASSFRAGGKNTEAFF
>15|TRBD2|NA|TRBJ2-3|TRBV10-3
TGTGCCATCAGTGAAACTAGCGGGTCATCAGATACGCAGTATTTT
CAISETSGSSDTQYF
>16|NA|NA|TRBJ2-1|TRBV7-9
TGTGCCAGCAGCTTAGTAGGGGCGGGACCCTACAATGAGCAGTTCTTC
CASSLVGAGPYNEQFF
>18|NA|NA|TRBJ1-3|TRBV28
TGTGCCAGCAGTTTATTTGCCCGACGGGGGCAATATGGAAACACCATATATTTT
CASSLFARRGQYGNTIYF
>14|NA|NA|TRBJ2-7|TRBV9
TGTGCCAGCAGTCTACGGGACAACTCCTACGAGCAGTACTTC
CASSLRDNSYEQYF
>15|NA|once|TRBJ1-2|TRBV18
TGTGCCAGCTCACCGGGTCTAACTGCGAACTATGGCTACACCTTC
CASSPGLTANYGYTF
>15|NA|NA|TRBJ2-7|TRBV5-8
TGTGCCAGCAGCTTGGGCAGCTCAAGCTCCTACGAGCAGTACTTC
CASSLGSSSSYEQYF
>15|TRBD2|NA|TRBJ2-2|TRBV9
TGTGCCAGCAGCGTAGAACTAGCGGGGACCGGGGAGCTGTTTTTT
CASSVELAGTGELFF
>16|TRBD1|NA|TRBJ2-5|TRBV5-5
TGTGCCAGCAGTCCCAGACAGGGGCTCGGCCAAGAGACCCAGTACTTC
CASSPRQGLGQETQYF
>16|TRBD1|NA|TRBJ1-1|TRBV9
TGTGCCAGCAGCCCTTGGGACAGCCTCATGAACACTGAAGCTTTCTTT
CASSPWDSLMNTEAFF
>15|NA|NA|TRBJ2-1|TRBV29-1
TGCAGCGTTGACTCCAGGGGTTGGGACTACAATGAGCAGTTCTTC
CSVDSRGWDYNEQFF
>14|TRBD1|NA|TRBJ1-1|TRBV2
TGTGCCAGCAGGACGGGACAGGGGAACACTGAAGCTTTCTTT
CASRTGQGNTEAFF
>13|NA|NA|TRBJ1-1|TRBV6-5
TGTGCCAGCAGTTACACGGGGGGAACTGAAGCTTTCTTT
CASSYTGGTEAFF
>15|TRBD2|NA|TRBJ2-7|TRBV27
TGTGCCAGCAGCCACCCCGAAGCGGGAGCTTACGAGCAGTACTTC
CASSHPEAGAYEQYF
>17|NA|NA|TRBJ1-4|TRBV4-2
TGTGCCAGCAGCCAAGCGAAGGGCGGCCAGCTTAATGAAAAACTGTTTTTT
CASSQAKGGQLNEKLFF
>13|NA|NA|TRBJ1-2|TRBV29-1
TGCAGCGTTGATACTGCAGGAACTTATGGCTACACCTTC
CSVDTAGTYGYTF
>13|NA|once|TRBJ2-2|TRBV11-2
TGTGCCAGCAGCTTCGGCAGTGCCGGGGAGCTGTTTTTT
CASSFGSAGELFF
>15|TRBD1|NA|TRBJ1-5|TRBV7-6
TGTGCCAGCAGCCTCCAGACAGGGGGCAATCAGCCCCAGCATTTT
CASSLQTGGNQPQHF
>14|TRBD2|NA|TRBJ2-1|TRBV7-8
TGTGCCAGCTCGGGACTAGCGGGATACAATGAGCAGTTCTTC
CASSGLAGYNEQFF